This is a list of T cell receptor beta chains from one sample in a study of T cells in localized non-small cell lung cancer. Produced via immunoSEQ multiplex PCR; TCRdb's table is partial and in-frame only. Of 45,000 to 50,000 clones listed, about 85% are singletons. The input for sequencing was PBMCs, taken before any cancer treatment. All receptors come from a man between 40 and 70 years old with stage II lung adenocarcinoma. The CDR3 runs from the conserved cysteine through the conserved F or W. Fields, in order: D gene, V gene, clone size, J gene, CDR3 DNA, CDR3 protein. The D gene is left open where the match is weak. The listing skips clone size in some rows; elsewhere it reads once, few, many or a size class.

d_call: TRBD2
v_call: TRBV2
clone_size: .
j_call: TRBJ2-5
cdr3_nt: TGTGCCAGCACCCCGGGGGGGGCGACGGAGACCCAGTACTTC
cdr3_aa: CASTPGGATETQYF

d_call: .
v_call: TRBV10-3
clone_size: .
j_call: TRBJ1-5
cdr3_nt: TGTGCCATCAGTGAGTCAGGCATCGCCAATCAGCCCCAGCATTTT
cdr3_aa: CAISESGIANQPQHF

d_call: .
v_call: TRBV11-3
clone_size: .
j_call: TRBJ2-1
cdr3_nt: TGTGCCAGCAGCTCGGGACAATCCTACAATGAGCAGTTCTTC
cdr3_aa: CASSSGQSYNEQFF

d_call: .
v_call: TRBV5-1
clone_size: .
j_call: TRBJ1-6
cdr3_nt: TGCGCCAGCAGCTTGACGGATAAACGATCACCCCTCCACTTT
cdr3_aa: CASSLTDKRSPLHF

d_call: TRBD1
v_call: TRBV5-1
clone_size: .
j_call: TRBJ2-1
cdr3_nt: TGCGCCAGCAGCTTAGGACAGGGCTCCTACAATGAGCAGTTCTTC
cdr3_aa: CASSLGQGSYNEQFF

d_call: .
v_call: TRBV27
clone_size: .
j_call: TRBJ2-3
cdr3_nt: TGTGCCAGCAGTCCCTTTGGGGGTTACACAGATACGCAGTATTTT
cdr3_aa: CASSPFGGYTDTQYF

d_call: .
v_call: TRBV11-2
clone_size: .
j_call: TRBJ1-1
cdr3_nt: TGTGCCAGCAGCCATGGACAGTACCCTGAAGCTTTCTTT
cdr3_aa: CASSHGQYPEAFF

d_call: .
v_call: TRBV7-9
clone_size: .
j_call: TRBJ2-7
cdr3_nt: TGTGCCAGCAGCTTACTGGCGGGGGCATACGAGCAGTACTTC
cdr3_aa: CASSLLAGAYEQYF

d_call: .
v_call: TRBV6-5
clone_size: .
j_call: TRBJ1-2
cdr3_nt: TGTGCCAGCAGTTTAACACAGGGTGGTTACTACACCTTC
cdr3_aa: CASSLTQGGYYTF

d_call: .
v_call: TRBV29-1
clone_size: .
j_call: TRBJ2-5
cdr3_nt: TGCAGCGTCCCTCTGGGGGGGGCGCGGGAGACCCAGTACTTC
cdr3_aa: CSVPLGGARETQYF

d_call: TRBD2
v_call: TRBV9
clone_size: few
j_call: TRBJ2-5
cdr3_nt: TGTGCCAGCAGCGTAGGTCCGGGGGGGCCCGGAGAGACCCAGTACTTC
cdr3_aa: CASSVGPGGPGETQYF

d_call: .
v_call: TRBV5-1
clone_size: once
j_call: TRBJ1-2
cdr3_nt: TGCGCCAGCAGCCTAACGACAGGAGACTATGGCTACACCTTC
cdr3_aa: CASSLTTGDYGYTF

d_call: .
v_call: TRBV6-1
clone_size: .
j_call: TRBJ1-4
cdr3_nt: TGTGCCAGCAGTACCGGGACACTAAATGAAAAACTGTTTTTT
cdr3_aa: CASSTGTLNEKLFF

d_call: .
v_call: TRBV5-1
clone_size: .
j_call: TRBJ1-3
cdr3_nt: TGCGCCAGCAGCTCCCAAGGGGGAGCTGGAAACACCATATATTTT
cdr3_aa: CASSSQGGAGNTIYF

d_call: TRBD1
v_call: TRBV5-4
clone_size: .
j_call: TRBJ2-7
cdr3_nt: TGTGCCAGCAGCCGATGGGAGACAGGGAATGGCGAGCAGTACTTC
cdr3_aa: CASSRWETGNGEQYF

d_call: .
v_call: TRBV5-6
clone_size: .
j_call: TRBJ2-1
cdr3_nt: TGTGCCAGCAGCTTGGAGGGACACGGGTACAATGAGCAGTTCTTC
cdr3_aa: CASSLEGHGYNEQFF

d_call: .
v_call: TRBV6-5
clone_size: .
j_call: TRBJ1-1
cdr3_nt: TGTGCCAGCAGTTACGTGGGGGGGGCCCACACTGAAGCTTTCTTT
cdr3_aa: CASSYVGGAHTEAFF

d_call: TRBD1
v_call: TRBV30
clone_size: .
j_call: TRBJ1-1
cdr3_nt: TGTGCCTGGGGAGGGACAGTCACTGAAGCTTTCTTT
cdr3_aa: CAWGGTVTEAFF

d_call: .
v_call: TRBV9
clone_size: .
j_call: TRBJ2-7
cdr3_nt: TGTGCCAGCAGCGTACAGGATGGACCCTACGAGCAGTACTTC
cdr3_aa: CASSVQDGPYEQYF

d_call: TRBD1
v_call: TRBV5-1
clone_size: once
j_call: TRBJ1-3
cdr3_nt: TGCGCCAGCACACCAAACCGGACAGGGGTTGGAAACACCATATATTTT
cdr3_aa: CASTPNRTGVGNTIYF

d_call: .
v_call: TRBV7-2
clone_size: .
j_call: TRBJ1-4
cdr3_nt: TGTGCCAGCAGCAAGGATGTCGGTAATGAAAAACTGTTTTTT
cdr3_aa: CASSKDVGNEKLFF

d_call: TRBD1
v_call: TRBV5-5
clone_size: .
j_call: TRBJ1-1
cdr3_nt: TGTGCCAGCAGCCCGACAGGGCTCTTGAACACTGAAGCTTTCTTT
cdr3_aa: CASSPTGLLNTEAFF

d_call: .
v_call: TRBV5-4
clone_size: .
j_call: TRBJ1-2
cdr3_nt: TGTGCCAGCAGCTTGGGAGGTACAAACTATGGCTACACCTTC
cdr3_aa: CASSLGGTNYGYTF

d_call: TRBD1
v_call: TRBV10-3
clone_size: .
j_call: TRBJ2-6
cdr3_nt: TGTGCCATCAGGCGACAGGGAACTGGGGCCAACGTCCTGACTTTC
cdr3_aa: CAIRRQGTGANVLTF

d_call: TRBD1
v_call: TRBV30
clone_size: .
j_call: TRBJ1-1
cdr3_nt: TGTGCCTGGAGTGTTGTGACAGGGAGGACTGAAGCTTTCTTT
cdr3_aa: CAWSVVTGRTEAFF

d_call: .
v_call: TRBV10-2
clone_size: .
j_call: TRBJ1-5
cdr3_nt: TGCGCCAGCAGCGGACAACCTTTTAATCAGCCCCAGCATTTT
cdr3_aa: CASSGQPFNQPQHF

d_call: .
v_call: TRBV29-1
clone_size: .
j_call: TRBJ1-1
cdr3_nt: TGCAGCGTTGAACTATATGGGAGCGGCACTGAAGCTTTCTTT
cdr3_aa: CSVELYGSGTEAFF

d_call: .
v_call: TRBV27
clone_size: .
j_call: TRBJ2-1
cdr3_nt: TGTGCCAGCAGTTTAAATCCCATCCCGCGAGGGGATGAGCAGTTCTTC
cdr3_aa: CASSLNPIPRGDEQFF

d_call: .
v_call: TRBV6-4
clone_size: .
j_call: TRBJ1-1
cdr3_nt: TGTGCCAGCAGTGACGAGGTGAACACTGAAGCTTTCTTT
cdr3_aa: CASSDEVNTEAFF